This T cell receptor (beta chain) was identified during a study of prognosis after radiotherapy for stage I lung cancer. At the level of the study: Several patients presented with squamous cell carcinoma, twelve with adenocarcinoma. General observations from the study: Divergent TRBV and TRBJ gene usage has reportedly been observed between patients with and without metastases.

Using two-round multiplex PCR, the authors amplified TCR beta CDR3 from genomic DNA. The use of primers specific to each TRBV and TRBJ gene characterized first-round PCR. A single record per CDR3 protein comes from TCRdb applying MiXCR to the multiplex PCR reads. The sample has 25,000 to 35,000 distinct CDR3 sequences, 40% to 55% seen once. Two time points each involved a draw of approximately 5.8 milliliters of peripheral blood. The germline gives CDR1 SQVTM, CDR2 ANQGSEA. The CDR3 extends over 14 amino acids. The V gene lost 6 bases and the J gene lost 7 bases, with 21 bases spanning the gap. A remark on this clonotype: Its antigen is currently unknown.

The sequences come from PBMCs, collected before or after stereotactic body radiation therapy (not recorded which). This TCR derives from a donor aged 50 or older with non-small cell lung cancer. The chain has TRBV29-1 and TRBJ1-2; D might be TRBD1 (6 bases). The CDR3 coding sequence is TGCAGCGTCCAAATACAGGGAAAGAATTGTGGCTACACCTTC. Its protein is CSVQIQGKNCGYTF.